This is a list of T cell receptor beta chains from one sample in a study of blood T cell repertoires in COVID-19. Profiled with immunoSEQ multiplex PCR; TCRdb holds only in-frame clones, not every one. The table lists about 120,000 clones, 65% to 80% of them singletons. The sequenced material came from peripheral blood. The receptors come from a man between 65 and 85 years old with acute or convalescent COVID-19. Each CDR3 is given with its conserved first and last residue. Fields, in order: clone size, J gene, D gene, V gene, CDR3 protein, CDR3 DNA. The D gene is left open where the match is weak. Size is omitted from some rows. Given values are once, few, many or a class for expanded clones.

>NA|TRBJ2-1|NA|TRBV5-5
CASSLAVGNSYNEQFF
TGTGCCAGCAGCTTGGCCGTCGGTAACTCCTACAATGAGCAGTTCTTC
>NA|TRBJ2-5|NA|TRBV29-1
CSVAGGQETQYF
TGCAGCGTTGCCGGGGGCCAAGAGACCCAGTACTTC
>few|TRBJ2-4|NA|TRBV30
CAWSGGLGIQYF
TGTGCCTGGAGTGGGGGCCTAGGGATTCAGTACTTC
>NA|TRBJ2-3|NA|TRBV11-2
CASSLGATDTQYF
TGTGCCAGCAGCTTAGGCGCGACAGATACGCAGTATTTT
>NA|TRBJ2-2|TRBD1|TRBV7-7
CASSLGGQGSGTGELFF
TGTGCCAGCAGCTTAGGGGGACAGGGGTCTGGCACCGGGGAGCTGTTTTTT
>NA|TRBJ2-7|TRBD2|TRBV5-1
CASSLSASGAGEQYF
TGCGCCAGCAGCTTGTCGGCTAGCGGGGCCGGGGAGCAGTACTTC
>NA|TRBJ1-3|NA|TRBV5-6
CASGGHPGNTIYF
TGTGCCAGCGGCGGACATCCTGGAAACACCATATATTTT
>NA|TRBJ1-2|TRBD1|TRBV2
CASNRDSPSYGYTF
TGTGCCAGCAATAGGGACAGCCCGTCCTATGGCTACACCTTC
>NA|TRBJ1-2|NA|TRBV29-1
CSVESRADYGYTF
TGCAGCGTTGAAAGCAGGGCTGACTATGGCTACACCTTC
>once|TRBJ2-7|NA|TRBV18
CASSPRAYEQYF
TGTGCCAGCTCACCACGAGCCTACGAGCAGTACTTC
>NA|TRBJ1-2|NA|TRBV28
CASSLPGTRGGYGYTF
TGTGCCAGCAGTTTACCGGGGACTAGGGGGGGCTATGGCTACACCTTC
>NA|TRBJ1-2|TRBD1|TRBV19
CASNRGANYGYTF
TGTGCCAGTAACAGGGGGGCAAACTATGGCTACACCTTC
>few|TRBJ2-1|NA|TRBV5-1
CASSYGRTNNEQFF
TGCGCCAGCAGCTATGGGAGGACTAACAATGAGCAGTTCTTC
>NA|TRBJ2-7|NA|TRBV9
CASSVDGTTSYEQYF
TGTGCCAGCAGCGTAGATGGGACAACCTCCTACGAGCAGTACTTC
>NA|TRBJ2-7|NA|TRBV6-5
CASSYSGTRLYEQYF
TGTGCCAGCAGTTACTCAGGGACTCGACTCTACGAGCAGTACTTC
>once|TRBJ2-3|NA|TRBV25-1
CASSRDWGADTQYF
TGTGCCAGCAGTCGGGACTGGGGGGCAGATACGCAGTATTTT
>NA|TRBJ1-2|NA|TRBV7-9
CASSLEDTYGYTF
TGTGCCAGCAGCTTAGAGGACACCTATGGCTACACCTTC
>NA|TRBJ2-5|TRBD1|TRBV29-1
CSVDRDSQETQYF
TGCAGCGTTGATCGGGACAGCCAAGAGACCCAGTACTTC
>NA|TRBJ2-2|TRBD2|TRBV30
CAWGPRGGNTGELFF
TGTGCCTGGGGTCCGCGGGGGGGTAACACCGGGGAGCTGTTTTTT
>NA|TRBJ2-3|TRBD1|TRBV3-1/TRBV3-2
CASKQGALRTDTQYF
TGTGCCAGCAAACAGGGGGCTTTGCGCACAGATACGCAGTATTTT
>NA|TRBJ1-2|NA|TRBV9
CASSVGTRLYGYTF
TGTGCCAGCAGCGTAGGTACCAGGCTCTATGGCTACACCTTC
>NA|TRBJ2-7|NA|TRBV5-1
CASSLGQAFYEQYF
TGCGCCAGCAGCTTGGGTCAGGCTTTCTACGAGCAGTACTTC
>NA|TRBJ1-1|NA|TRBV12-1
CASSLGPANTEAFF
TGTGCCAGCAGCTTGGGGCCAGCGAACACTGAAGCTTTCTTT
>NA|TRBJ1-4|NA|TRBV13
CASSFGGTYEKLFF
TGTGCCAGCAGTTTCGGCGGAACGTATGAAAAACTGTTTTTT
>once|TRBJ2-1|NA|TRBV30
CAWSGMDSHNEQFF
TGTGCCTGGAGTGGGATGGACAGCCACAATGAGCAGTTCTTC
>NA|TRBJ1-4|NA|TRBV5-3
CARSGGRDNPSTNEKLFF
TGTGCCAGAAGCGGGGGCCGGGACAACCCTTCAACTAATGAAAAACTGTTTTTT
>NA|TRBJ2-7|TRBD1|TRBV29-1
CSVDGQGSYEQYF
TGCAGCGTTGACGGACAGGGGAGTTACGAGCAGTACTTC
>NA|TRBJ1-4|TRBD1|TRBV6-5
CASRDRGRTNEKLFF
TGTGCCAGCCGGGACAGGGGGCGTACTAATGAAAAACTGTTTTTT
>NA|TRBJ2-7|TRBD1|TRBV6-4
CASAGQGSYEQYF
TGTGCCAGCGCGGGACAGGGCTCCTACGAGCAGTACTTC
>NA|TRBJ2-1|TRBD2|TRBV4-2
CASSQDVGTSGYNEQFF
TGTGCCAGCAGCCAAGATGTTGGGACTAGCGGCTACAATGAGCAGTTCTTC
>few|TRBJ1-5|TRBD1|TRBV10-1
CASSPDRGYQPQHF
TGCGCCAGCAGTCCTGACAGGGGGTACCAGCCCCAGCATTTT
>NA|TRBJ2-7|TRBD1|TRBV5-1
CASSVGRQGEYEQYF
TGCGCCAGCAGCGTGGGCCGACAGGGGGAGTACGAGCAGTACTTC
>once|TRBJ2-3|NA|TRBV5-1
CASSLVQGSDTQYF
TGCGCCAGCAGCTTGGTTCAGGGGTCTGATACGCAGTATTTT
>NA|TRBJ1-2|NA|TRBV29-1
CSVGQGGNYGYTF
TGCAGCGTTGGGCAGGGTGGTAACTATGGCTACACCTTC
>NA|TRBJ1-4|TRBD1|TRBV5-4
CASSLGGPGGRELFF
TGTGCCAGCAGCTTGGGAGGCCCAGGGGGCCGAGAACTGTTTTTT
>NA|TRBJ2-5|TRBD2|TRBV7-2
CASSFWTREETQYF
TGTGCCAGCAGCTTTTGGACTAGGGAAGAGACCCAGTACTTC
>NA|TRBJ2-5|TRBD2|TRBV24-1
CATSPSGRQTETQYF
TGTGCCACCAGTCCTAGCGGGAGGCAAACGGAGACCCAGTACTTC
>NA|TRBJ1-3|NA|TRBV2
CASSRTQSSGNTIYF
TGTGCCAGCAGTAGGACACAAAGCTCTGGAAACACCATATATTTT
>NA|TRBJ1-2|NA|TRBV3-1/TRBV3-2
CASSQDRGAFNYGYTF
TGTGCCAGCAGCCAAGATCGGGGGGCGTTCAACTATGGCTACACCTTC
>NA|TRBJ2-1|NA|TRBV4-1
CASSQDRENEQFF
TGCGCCAGCAGCCAAGATCGGGAAAATGAGCAGTTCTTC
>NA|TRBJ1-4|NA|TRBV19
CASSMTPTNEKLFF
TGTGCCAGTAGTATGACTCCAACTAATGAAAAACTGTTTTTT
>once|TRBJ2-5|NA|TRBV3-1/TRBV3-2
CASSQRGFGETQYF
TGTGCCAGCAGCCAAAGGGGATTCGGTGAGACCCAGTACTTC
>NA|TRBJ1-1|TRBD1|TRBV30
CAARTGGPEAFF
TGTGCCGCACGAACAGGGGGACCTGAAGCTTTCTTT
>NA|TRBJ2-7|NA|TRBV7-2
CASSLDSGSYEQYF
TGTGCCAGCAGCTTAGATAGCGGCTCCTACGAGCAGTACTTC
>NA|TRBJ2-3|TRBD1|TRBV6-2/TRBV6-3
CASSYGAGGNLADTQYF
TGTGCCAGCAGTTACGGGGCAGGGGGCAATCTCGCAGATACGCAGTATTTT
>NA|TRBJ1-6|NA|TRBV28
CASSFTAYNSPLHF
TGTGCCAGCAGTTTTACAGCTTATAATTCACCCCTCCACTTT
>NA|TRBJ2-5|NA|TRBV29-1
CSANTGQETQYF
TGCAGCGCCAACACAGGTCAAGAGACCCAGTACTTC
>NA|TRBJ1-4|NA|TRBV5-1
CASSSPDQDEKLFF
TGCGCCAGCAGCAGCCCCGACCAGGATGAAAAACTGTTTTTT
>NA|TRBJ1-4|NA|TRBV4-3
CASSQDGQTRPNEKLFF
TGCGCCAGCAGCCAAGATGGGCAGACAAGGCCTAATGAAAAACTGTTTTTT
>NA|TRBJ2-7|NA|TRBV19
CASSHPDSTYEQYF
TGTGCCAGTAGTCATCCTGACAGTACCTACGAGCAGTACTTC